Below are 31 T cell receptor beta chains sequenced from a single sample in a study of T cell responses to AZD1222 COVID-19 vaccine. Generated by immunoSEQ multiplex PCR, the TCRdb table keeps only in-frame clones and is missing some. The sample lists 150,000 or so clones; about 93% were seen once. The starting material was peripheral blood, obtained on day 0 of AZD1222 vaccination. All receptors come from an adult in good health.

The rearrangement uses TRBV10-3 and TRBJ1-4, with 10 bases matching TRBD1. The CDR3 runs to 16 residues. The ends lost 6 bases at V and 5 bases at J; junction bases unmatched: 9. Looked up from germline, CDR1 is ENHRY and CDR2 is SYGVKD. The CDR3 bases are TGTGCCATCAGCCAGGGACAGGGACAGGGGAATGAAAAACTGTTTTTT. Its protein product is CAISQGQGQGNEKLFF.

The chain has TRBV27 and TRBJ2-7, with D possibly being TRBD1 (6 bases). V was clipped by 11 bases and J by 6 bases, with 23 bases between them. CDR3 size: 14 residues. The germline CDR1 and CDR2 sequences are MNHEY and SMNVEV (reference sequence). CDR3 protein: CASAGTRGSLEQYF. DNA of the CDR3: TGTGCCTCGGCCGGTACTAGGGGGTCCCTCGAGCAGTACTTC.

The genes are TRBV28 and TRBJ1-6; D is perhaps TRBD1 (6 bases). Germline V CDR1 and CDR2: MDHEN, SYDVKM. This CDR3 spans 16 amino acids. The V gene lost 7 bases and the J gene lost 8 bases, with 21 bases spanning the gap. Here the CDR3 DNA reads TGTGCCAGCATCGGAAAGCTGGACAGCTCAGATTCACCCCTCCACTTT. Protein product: CASIGKLDSSDSPLHF.

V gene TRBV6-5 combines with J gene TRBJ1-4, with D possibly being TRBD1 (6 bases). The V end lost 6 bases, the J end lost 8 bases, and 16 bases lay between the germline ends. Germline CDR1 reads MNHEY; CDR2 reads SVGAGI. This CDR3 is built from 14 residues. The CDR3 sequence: CASSPRGLREKLFF. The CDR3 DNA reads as TGTGCCAGCAGCCCCAGGGGTTTGCGGGAAAAACTGTTTTTT.

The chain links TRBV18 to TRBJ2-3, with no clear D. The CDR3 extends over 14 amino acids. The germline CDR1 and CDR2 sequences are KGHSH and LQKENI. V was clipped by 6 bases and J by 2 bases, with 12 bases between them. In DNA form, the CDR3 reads TGTGCCAGCTCCCCTTCGGTGCTCACAGATACGCAGTATTTT. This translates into CASSPSVLTDTQYF.

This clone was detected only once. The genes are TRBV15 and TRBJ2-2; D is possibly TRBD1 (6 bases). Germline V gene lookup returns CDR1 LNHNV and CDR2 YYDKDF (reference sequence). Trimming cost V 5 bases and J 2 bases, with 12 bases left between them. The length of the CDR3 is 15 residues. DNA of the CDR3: TGTGCCACCAGCGTCGAGGGGGTTAACACCGGGGAGCTGTTTTTT. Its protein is CATSVEGVNTGELFF.

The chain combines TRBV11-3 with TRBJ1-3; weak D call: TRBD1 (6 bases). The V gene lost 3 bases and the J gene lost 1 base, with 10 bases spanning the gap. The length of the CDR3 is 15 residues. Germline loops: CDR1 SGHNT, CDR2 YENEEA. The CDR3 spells CASSLGGWSGNTIYF. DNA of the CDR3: TGTGCCAGCAGCTTGGGGGGCTGGTCTGGAAACACCATATATTTT.

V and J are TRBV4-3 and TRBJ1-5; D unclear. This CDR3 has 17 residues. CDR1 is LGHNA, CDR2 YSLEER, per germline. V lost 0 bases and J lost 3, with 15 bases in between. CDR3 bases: TGCGCCAGCAGCCAAGAATATCTTCCGCCCCTCAATCAGCCCCAGCATTTT. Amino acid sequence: CASSQEYLPPLNQPQHF.

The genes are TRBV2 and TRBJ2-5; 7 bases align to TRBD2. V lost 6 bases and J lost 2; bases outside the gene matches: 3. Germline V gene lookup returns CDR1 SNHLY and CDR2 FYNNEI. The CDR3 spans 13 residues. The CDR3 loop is CASRTSNQETQYF. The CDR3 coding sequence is TGTGCCAGCAGGACTAGCAATCAAGAGACCCAGTACTTC.

The CDR3 spells CASSRQGWNIQYF. CDR3 in DNA: TGTGCCAGCAGCAGACAGGGTTGGAACATTCAGTACTTC. The chain carries TRBV25-1 and TRBJ2-4; TRBD1 matches at 7 bases. Germline V gene sequence: CDR1 MGHDK, CDR2 SYGVNS. Unmatched junction bases numbered 6, after V lost 6 bases and J lost 7 bases. This CDR3 region has 13 residues.

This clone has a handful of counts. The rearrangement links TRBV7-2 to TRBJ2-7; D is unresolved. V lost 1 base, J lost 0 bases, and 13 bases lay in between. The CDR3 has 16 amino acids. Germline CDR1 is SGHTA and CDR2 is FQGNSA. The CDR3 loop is CASSLGNGLSSYEQYF. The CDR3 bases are TGTGCCAGCAGCTTAGGTAACGGATTGAGCTCCTACGAGCAGTACTTC.

The CDR3 region is CASSRTSGVTDTQYF. As DNA, the CDR3 is TGTGCCAGCTCACGGACTAGCGGGGTGACGGATACGCAGTATTTT. The chain recombines TRBV18 with TRBJ2-3; 12 bases fit TRBD2. V was clipped by 4 bases and J by 6 bases; unmatched bases: 5. CDR3 length: 15 residues. Germline values: CDR1 KGHSH, CDR2 LQKENI. Complete variable domain (other parts from reference TRBV18 and TRBJ2-3): NAGVMQNPRHLVRRRGQEARLRCSPMKGHSHVYWYRQLPEEGLKFMVYLQKENIIDESGMPKERFSAEFPKEGPSILRIQQVVRGDSAAYFCASSRTSGVTDTQYFGPGTRLTVL.

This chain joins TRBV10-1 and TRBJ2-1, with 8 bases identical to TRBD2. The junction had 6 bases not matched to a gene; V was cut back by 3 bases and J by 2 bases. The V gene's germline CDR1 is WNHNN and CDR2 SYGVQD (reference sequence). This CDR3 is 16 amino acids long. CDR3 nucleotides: TGCGCCAGCAGTGACGCTAAGCGGGGGACCTACAATGAGCAGTTCTTC. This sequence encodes CASSDAKRGTYNEQFF.

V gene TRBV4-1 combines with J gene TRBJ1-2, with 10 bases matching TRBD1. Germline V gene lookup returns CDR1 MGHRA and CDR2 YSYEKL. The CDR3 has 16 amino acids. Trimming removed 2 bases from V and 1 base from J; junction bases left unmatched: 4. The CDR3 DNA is TGCGCCAGCAGCCAAAAATGGACAGGGGGTAACTATGGCTACACCTTC. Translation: CASSQKWTGGNYGYTF.

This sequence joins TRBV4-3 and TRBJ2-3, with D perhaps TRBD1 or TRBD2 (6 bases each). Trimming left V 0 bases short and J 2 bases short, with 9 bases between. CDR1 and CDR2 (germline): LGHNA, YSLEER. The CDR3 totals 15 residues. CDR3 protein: CASSQDGGPTDTQYF. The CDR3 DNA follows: TGCGCCAGCAGCCAAGATGGGGGGCCCACAGATACGCAGTATTTT.

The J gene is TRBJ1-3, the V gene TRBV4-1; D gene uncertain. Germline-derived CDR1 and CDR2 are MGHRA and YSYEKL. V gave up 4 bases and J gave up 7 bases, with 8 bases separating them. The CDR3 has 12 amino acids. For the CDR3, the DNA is TGCGCCAGCAGCCTCTCATGGAACACCATATATTTT. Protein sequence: CASSLSWNTIYF.

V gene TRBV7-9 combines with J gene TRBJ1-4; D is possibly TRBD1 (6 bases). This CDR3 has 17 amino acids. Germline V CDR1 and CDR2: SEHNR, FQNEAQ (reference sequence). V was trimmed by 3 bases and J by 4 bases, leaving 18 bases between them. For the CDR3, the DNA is TGTGCCAGCAGCTTGGACAGAACCAAAAAGTTTAATGAAAAACTGTTTTTT. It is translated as CASSLDRTKKFNEKLFF. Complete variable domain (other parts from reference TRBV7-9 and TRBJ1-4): DTGVSQNPRHKITKRGQNVTFRCDPISEHNRLYWYRQTLGQGPEFLTYFQNEAQLEKSRLLSDRFSAERPKGSFSTLEIQRTEQGDSAMYLCASSLDRTKKFNEKLFFGSGTQLSVL.

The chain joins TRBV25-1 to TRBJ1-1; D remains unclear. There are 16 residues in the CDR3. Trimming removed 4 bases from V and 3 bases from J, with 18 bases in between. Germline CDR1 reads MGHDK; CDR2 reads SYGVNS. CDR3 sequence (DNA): TGTGCCAGCAGTGGAGCCCTAGACCGAGGATACACTGAAGCTTTCTTT. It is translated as CASSGALDRGYTEAFF.

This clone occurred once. The CDR3 loop is CASSHAITRPSYNEQFF. CDR3 sequence (DNA): TGCGCCAGCAGCCATGCGATAACTCGTCCCTCCTACAATGAGCAGTTCTTC. The chain employs TRBV4-1 and TRBJ2-1, with D hard to call. The length of the CDR3 is 17 residues. The V gene lost 3 bases and the J gene lost 0 bases, with 15 bases spanning the gap. Germline-derived CDR1 and CDR2 are MGHRA and YSYEKL.

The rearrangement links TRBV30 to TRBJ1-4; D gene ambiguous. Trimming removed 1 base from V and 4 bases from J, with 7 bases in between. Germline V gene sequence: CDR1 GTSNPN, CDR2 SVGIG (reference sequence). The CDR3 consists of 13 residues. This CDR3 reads CAWSADLNEKLFF. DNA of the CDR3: TGTGCCTGGAGTGCGGACCTTAATGAAAAACTGTTTTTT.

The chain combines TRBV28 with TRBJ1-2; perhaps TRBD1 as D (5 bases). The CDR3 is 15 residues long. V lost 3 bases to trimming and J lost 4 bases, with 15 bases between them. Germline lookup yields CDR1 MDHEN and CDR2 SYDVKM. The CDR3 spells CASSFWGSETYGYTF. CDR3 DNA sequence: TGTGCCAGCAGTTTTTGGGGCAGCGAAACCTATGGCTACACCTTC.

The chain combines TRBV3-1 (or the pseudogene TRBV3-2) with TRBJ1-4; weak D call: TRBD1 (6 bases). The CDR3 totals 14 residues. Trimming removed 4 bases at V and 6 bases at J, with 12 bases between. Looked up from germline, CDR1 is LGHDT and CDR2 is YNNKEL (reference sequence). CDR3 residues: CASSRTAEDEKLFF. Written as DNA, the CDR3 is TGTGCCAGCAGCCGGACAGCCGAAGATGAAAAACTGTTTTTT.

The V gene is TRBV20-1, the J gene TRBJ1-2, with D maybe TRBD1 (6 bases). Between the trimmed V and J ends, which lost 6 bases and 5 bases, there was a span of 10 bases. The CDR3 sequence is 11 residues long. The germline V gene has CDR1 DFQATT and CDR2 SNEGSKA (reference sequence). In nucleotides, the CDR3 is TGCAGTGCCGAACAGGGTTATGGCTACACCTTC. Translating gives CSAEQGYGYTF.

The CDR3 DNA reads as TGTGCCAGCAGCTTTTACTGGGGCTCCGAACTCCACGAGCAGTACTTC. It translates to CASSFYWGSELHEQYF. The chain recombines TRBV7-9 with TRBJ2-7, with D maybe TRBD1 (5 bases). Trimming stripped 3 bases from V and 5 bases from J, with 20 bases between. Germline lookup yields CDR1 SEHNR and CDR2 FQNEAQ (reference sequence). The CDR3 is 16 residues long.

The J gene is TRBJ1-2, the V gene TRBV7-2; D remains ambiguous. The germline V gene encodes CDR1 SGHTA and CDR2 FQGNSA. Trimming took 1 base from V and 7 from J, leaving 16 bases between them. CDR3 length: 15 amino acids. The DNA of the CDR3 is TGTGCCAGCAGCTTAGAACCGAGGCGGTCCTCTGGCTACACCTTC. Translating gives CASSLEPRRSSGYTF.

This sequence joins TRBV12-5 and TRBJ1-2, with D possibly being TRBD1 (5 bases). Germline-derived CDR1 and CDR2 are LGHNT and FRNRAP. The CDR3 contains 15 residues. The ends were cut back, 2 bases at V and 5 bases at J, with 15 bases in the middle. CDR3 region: CASGLRGGSGYGYTF. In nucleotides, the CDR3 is TGTGCTAGTGGTTTGAGGGGAGGTAGTGGTTATGGCTACACCTTC.

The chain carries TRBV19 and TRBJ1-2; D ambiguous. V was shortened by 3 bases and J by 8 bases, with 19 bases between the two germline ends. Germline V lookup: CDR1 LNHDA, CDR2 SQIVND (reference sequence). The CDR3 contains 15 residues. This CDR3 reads CASSIFFDSLEGYTF. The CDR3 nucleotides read TGTGCCAGTAGTATTTTTTTCGACTCCTTGGAGGGCTACACCTTC. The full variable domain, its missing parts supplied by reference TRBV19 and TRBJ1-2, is DGGITQSPKYLFRKEGQNVTLSCEQNLNHDAMYWYRQDPGQGLRLIYYSQIVNDFQKGDIAEGYSVSREKKESFPLTVTSAQKNPTAFYLCASSIFFDSLEGYTFGSGTRLTVV.

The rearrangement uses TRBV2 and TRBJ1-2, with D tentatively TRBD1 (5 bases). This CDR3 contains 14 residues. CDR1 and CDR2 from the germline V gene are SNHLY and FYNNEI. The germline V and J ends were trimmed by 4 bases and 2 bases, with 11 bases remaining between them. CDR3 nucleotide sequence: TGTGCCAGCAGTGGCACAGGCCCAAACTATGGCTACACCTTC. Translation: CASSGTGPNYGYTF.

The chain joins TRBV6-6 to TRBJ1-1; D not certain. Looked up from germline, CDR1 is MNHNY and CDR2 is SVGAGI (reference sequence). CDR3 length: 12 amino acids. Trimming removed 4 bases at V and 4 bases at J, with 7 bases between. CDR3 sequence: CASSSAGTEAFF. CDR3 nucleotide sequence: TGTGCCAGCAGTTCGGCAGGCACTGAAGCTTTCTTT.

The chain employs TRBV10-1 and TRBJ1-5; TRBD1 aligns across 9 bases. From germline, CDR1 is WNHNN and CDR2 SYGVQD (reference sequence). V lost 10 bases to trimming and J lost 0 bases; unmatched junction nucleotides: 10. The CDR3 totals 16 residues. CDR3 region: CAINRDRENSNQPQHF. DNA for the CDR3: TGCGCCATCAACCGGGACAGGGAAAATAGCAATCAGCCCCAGCATTTT.

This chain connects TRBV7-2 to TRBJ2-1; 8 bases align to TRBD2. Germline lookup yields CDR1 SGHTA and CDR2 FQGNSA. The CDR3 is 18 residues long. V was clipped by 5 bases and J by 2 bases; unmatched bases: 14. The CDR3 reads CASSLRHARLATYNEQFF. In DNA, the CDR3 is TGTGCCAGCAGCCTCCGACATGCGCGACTAGCGACCTACAATGAGCAGTTCTTC.